This T cell receptor beta chain was sequenced during a study of T cells in Graves' hyperthyroidism and ophthalmopathy (dated by TCRdb to between 2018 and 2021). Regarding the research as a whole: Peripheral blood was collected at initial diagnosis, before any treatment. A discovery cohort of roughly 100 patients, 43 with Graves' ophthalmopathy and 55 to 60 with stable Graves' hyperthyroidism, was used to find distinguishing TCR V-J signatures. The study also compared thyroid tissue and blood T-cell repertoires from several Graves' hyperthyroidism patients. The approximately 100 discovery patients were divided at random into training and test sets in a 7:3 ratio. Following sampling, methimazole starting at 30 mg daily was given to hyperthyroidism patients, and high-dose intravenous methylprednisolone was given to ophthalmopathy patients. The paper describes TCR Vbeta CDR3 sequencing of fewer than 150 peripheral blood samples, made up of 43 ophthalmopathy patients, approximately 73 hyperthyroidism patients and some 17 progressor patients. Whether ophthalmopathy could be predicted prospectively was tested in an independent validation cohort made up of under 20 hyperthyroidism patients plus 17 patients who later progressed to ophthalmopathy.

The germline V gene gives CDR1 as SNHLY and CDR2 as FYNNEI. From the cysteine through the phenylalanine, the CDR3 covers 15 amino acids. Kept here is only the CDR3 DNA, which spans 45 bases and is read in frame from base 1. V lost 4 bases and J lost 3 bases; the stretch between them is 12 bases long. Ophthalmopathy patients had moderately to severely active disease, Clinical Activity Score of at least 3, NOSPECS grade of at least 4, and duration under 3 months. Exclusion was applied to patients with uncontrolled infections, other autoimmune diseases, pregnancy or lactation. Diagnoses relied on clinical symptoms, serum thyroxine and TRAb, thyroid ultrasound and orbital computed tomography. PBMCs were isolated from about 10 ml of fresh peripheral blood by Ficoll-Paque density gradient centrifugation. Trizol reagent was used to extract total RNA, and RNA quality was then checked on an Agilent 2100 Bioanalyzer.

This clonotype was recorded at least ten times. This receptor's antigen is unknown. Per-base quality was not reported, and no clone a single base away is much larger than it. Amplification of TCR beta CDR3 regions was carried out from RNA transcripts. A first-round RT-PCR of the TCR CDR3 used the HTBI primer set with the Qiagen OneStep RT-PCR kit. Libraries were constructed in a second round of multiplex PCR, after which size selection and purification were performed. Sequencing of the libraries was done on an Illumina HiSeq2000 using paired-end 100 bp reads. The authors' analysis ran thus. Raw data were processed with SOAPnuke, discarding reads with adapters, uncalled bases, mean Phred below 15, or no exact constant-primer or identifier match. High-quality paired reads were merged with COPE v1.2.5, and unique nucleotide sequences were defined as clonotypes. MiTCR v1.1 was used to align clonotypes to the IMGT TRBV, TRBD and TRBJ reference segments. Analysis was restricted to V-J combinations with a frequency above 0.0001, which covered about 99% of repertoires. A TCS score was defined as the ratio of F50 (clonal expansion) to E x V (chaos), with BLOSUM62-based TCRdist applied between CDR3 peptides within each V-J. Welch's t-statistics and random forest reduced 450 to 600 V-J features to fewer than 15, which were used in a naive Bayes classifier (R e1071). The public reads were reprocessed in TCRdb via fastp at Q25 and MiXCR, keeping in-frame beta chains. Each record represents a unique CDR3 protein, reported with the most common genes and DNA among its rows. In this record, the V and J calls reflect TCRdb's handling and not the investigators' own analysis. In all, the sample holds approximately 400,000 distinct CDR3 sequences, and approximately 17% of those were seen once. Roughly two fifths of the sample comes from the top ten.

Results the study describes overall, beyond this receptor: No statistical method was used to fix the sample size in advance, and group allocation was not hidden from the investigators. Ophthalmopathy was separated from stable hyperthyroidism by a 13 V-J signature model, with over 85% sensitivity and about 81% specificity obtained in cross-validation and 80%/75% obtained in testing. During validation, the model predicted progression to ophthalmopathy a median of roughly 7.1 months ahead of onset, with almost 71% sensitivity and 72.22% specificity. Most expanded thyroid clonotypes (frequency above 0.001) were also detected in blood, suggesting blood repertoires may reflect thyroid immune responses.

The receptor comes from a man between 18 and 29 years old with Graves' ophthalmopathy. What was sequenced was blood. This chain joins TRBV2 to TRBJ2-2, with the identity of the D gene unclear. The CDR3 in this case is CASSGEVRDTGELFF. DNA sequence: TGTGCCAGCAGTGGAGAAGTACGGGACACCGGGGAGCTGTTTTTT.